Sequencing of this T cell receptor beta chain was carried out in a study of early T cells in non-severe SARS-CoV-2 infection. This clonotype has only a few counts. MiXCR, run by TCRdb on the 5' RACE reads, gives a single entry per CDR3 protein. The sample gives tens of thousands of distinct CDR3 sequences, 6.5% to 7.5% of which show up once; approximately 5.5% is in the top ten. Germline CDR1 is SGHVS and CDR2 is FNYEAQ. The CDR3 is 15 amino acids. Trimming took off 6 bases at V and 3 bases at J, with 16 bases between the two ends. This receptor was taken from an adult who was a healthcare worker with PCR-confirmed SARS-CoV-2 infection or an uninfected control (not recorded which). The chain has TRBV7-6 and TRBJ2-3; possibly TRBD2 for D (6 bases). The sample in question was whole blood, obtained at baseline. The CDR3, as DNA: TGTGCCAGCAGGTTCCGGGACTCCATAACAGATACGCAGTATTTT. It yields the protein CASRFRDSITDTQYF.